The T cell receptor beta chain under discussion was sequenced for a study of identical twins. One entry per CDR3 protein, called by TCRdb with MiXCR from the 5' RACE reads. The table shows some 300,000 distinct CDR3 sequences, with over 9% occurring only once. The study, taken as a whole, reports: Modeled out-of-frame TCR alpha sharing in monozygotic twins fell below observed levels.

This clonotype was seen many times. Antigen specificity is unknown. The CDR3 has 15 residues. With V trimmed by 3 bases and J by 8 bases, 10 bases remained unmatched. Germline-derived CDR1 and CDR2 are SNHLY and FYNNEI. These data also featured in a second study, about yellow fever vaccine responses in identical twins.

The chain has TRBV2 and TRBJ2-1; 7 positions match TRBD2. Material for sequencing was CD8+ T cells sorted from blood. This TCR came from a woman younger than 35 in good health. DNA for the CDR3: TGTGCCAGCAGTGAGGGGAGGGTCACAGCTTATGAGCAGTTCTTC. This encodes CASSEGRVTAYEQFF. The full variable domain, in which reference TRBV2 and TRBJ2-1 provide the parts outside the CDR3, is EPEVTQTPSHQVTQMGQEVILRCVPISNHLYFYWYRQILGQKVEFLVSFYNNEISEKSEIFDDQFSVERPDGSNFTLKIRSTKLEDSAMYFCASSEGRVTAYEQFFGPGTRLTVL.